This is a list of T cell receptor beta chains from one sample in a study of blood T cell repertoires in COVID-19. Sequencing was performed with immunoSEQ multiplex PCR; in TCRdb, only in-frame clones are kept and a portion is missing. The table has approximately 270,000 clones, 70% to 90% seen once; the top ten hold around 10%. Source material: peripheral blood. The receptors were sampled from a woman in her seventies with acute or convalescent COVID-19. CDR3s include the opening cysteine and the closing phenylalanine or tryptophan. A D gene is named only where the DNA matches it firmly. A clone size is listed for some rows: how often the clone was seen (once, few, many), or a class if it is expanded.

v_call	clone_size	d_call	j_call	cdr3_nt	cdr3_aa
TRBV11-2	NA	TRBD2	TRBJ2-2	TGTGCCAGCAGCCTCCATCCTTCTGGCGGGGGGTGGCCCGGGGAGCTGTTTTTT	CASSLHPSGGGWPGELFF
TRBV11-2	NA	NA	TRBJ2-5	TGTGCCAGCAGCTTAGCACGGACTGGGAGTGGAGAGACCCAGTACTTC	CASSLARTGSGETQYF
TRBV18	NA	NA	TRBJ1-1	TGTGCCAGCTCACCAGGCACATATGACACTGAAGCTTTCTTT	CASSPGTYDTEAFF
TRBV5-1	NA	TRBD1	TRBJ1-2	TGCGCCAGCAGCGAAGGCTCAGGGGGAGGCTATGGCTACACCTTC	CASSEGSGGGYGYTF
TRBV19	once	TRBD1	TRBJ1-5	TGTGCCAGTAGTCCAACCCGGACAGGGCTTAAGACTAATAGCAATCAGCCCCAGCATTTT	CASSPTRTGLKTNSNQPQHF
TRBV5-5	few	TRBD1	TRBJ1-5	TGTGCCAGCAGCTTGTCCAGGGGGTTTAGCAATCAGCCCCAGCATTTT	CASSLSRGFSNQPQHF
TRBV6-2/TRBV6-3	NA	TRBD1	TRBJ2-3	TGTGCCAGCAGTTTGGGACAGCTCACAGATACGCAGTATTTT	CASSLGQLTDTQYF
TRBV5-1	NA	NA	TRBJ1-1	TGCGCCAGCAGCTACACAGGGAGTGGAACTGAAGCTTTCTTT	CASSYTGSGTEAFF
TRBV30	NA	NA	TRBJ2-7	TGTGCCTGGAGTGTAACTGACTTTGAGCAGTACTTC	CAWSVTDFEQYF
TRBV5-1	few	NA	TRBJ2-3	TGCGCCAGCAGCTTATGGGGGGGCACAGATACGCAGTATTTT	CASSLWGGTDTQYF
TRBV10-1	NA	TRBD1	TRBJ2-5	TGCGCCAGCAGTGTCGGGACAGAAGAGACCCAGTACTTC	CASSVGTEETQYF
TRBV7-9	once	NA	TRBJ1-2	TGTGCCAGCAGCTTACGCGGAATTGGCTACACCTTC	CASSLRGIGYTF
TRBV7-9	few	NA	TRBJ2-7	TGTGCCAGCACCACTGGGGCCCTCTCCTACGAGCAGTACTTC	CASTTGALSYEQYF
TRBV7-6	NA	NA	TRBJ1-1	TGTGCCAGCAGCTTAGCGCGGGGCAGGTCTGAAGCTTTCTTT	CASSLARGRSEAFF
TRBV28	NA	NA	TRBJ2-1	TGTGCCAGCAGTTTCCTCGGGGATCCCTCCTACAATGAGCAGTTCTTC	CASSFLGDPSYNEQFF
TRBV5-1	NA	NA	TRBJ1-1	TGCGCCAGCAGCCCCTCCGGGGATAAGACTGAAGCTTTCTTT	CASSPSGDKTEAFF
TRBV11-2	NA	TRBD1	TRBJ1-1	TGTGCCGTTCGGGACAGGGGGATCACTGAAGCTTTCTTT	CAVRDRGITEAFF
TRBV30	once	NA	TRBJ1-1	TGTGCCTGGAGCCGGGACCCGAGGGGGACTGAAGCTTTCTTT	CAWSRDPRGTEAFF
TRBV2	NA	NA	TRBJ2-3	TGTGCCAGCAGGGTGGGTGGTTCGGGCGGACTCACAGATACGCAGTATTTT	CASRVGGSGGLTDTQYF
TRBV9	NA	NA	TRBJ2-7	TGTGCCAGCAGCCCGGCGGGGGCCGCCTACGAGCAGTACTTC	CASSPAGAAYEQYF
TRBV6-6	NA	TRBD2	TRBJ2-7	TGTGCCAGCAGTCCTGCCCCCGCTAGCGGGGGGCTCTACGAGCAGTACTTC	CASSPAPASGGLYEQYF
TRBV30	NA	NA	TRBJ1-2	TGTGCCTGGAGTGTAGGAGTACCTATGTATGGCTACACCTTC	CAWSVGVPMYGYTF
TRBV7-9	NA	TRBD1	TRBJ2-3	TGTGCCAGCGGCGACAGGGGTGTGTATACGCAGTATTTT	CASGDRGVYTQYF
TRBV15	NA	NA	TRBJ1-2	TGTGCCACCAGCCCCGGGGGGCGGGTCTACTATGGCTACACCTTC	CATSPGGRVYYGYTF
TRBV11-2	NA	NA	TRBJ2-3	TGTGCCACCAGGACCTTCCGGCGGCCAGATACGCAGTATTTT	CATRTFRRPDTQYF
TRBV6-6	NA	TRBD1	TRBJ2-7	TGTGCCAGCCGGGACAGGGAAAGGGAGCAGTACTTC	CASRDREREQYF
TRBV11-2	few	NA	TRBJ1-2	TGTGCCAGCAGCGCAGGGTATGGCTACACCTTC	CASSAGYGYTF
TRBV12-3/TRBV12-4	NA	NA	TRBJ1-1	TGTGCCAGCAGTTTTAAACAGAACACTGAAGCTTTCTTT	CASSFKQNTEAFF
TRBV6-6	NA	NA	TRBJ1-3	TGTGCCAGCAGTCTGGGGCGGTCTGGAAACACCATATATTTT	CASSLGRSGNTIYF
TRBV5-1	few	NA	TRBJ1-2	TGCGCCAGCAGCCCGGAGGGGACTGTACGCTACACCTTC	CASSPEGTVRYTF
TRBV29-1	NA	TRBD2	TRBJ2-1	TGCAGCGTTGACAGCGGGGGGGAGCAGTTCTTC	CSVDSGGEQFF
TRBV6-5	NA	TRBD1	TRBJ1-5	TGTGCCAGCAGTTACGGGGGACAGGGGCAAGGGCCCCAGCATTTT	CASSYGGQGQGPQHF
TRBV7-6	NA	NA	TRBJ1-3	TGTGCCAGCAGCTTAGGCGGATGGAGAACTGGAAACACCATATATTTT	CASSLGGWRTGNTIYF
TRBV12-1	NA	NA	TRBJ1-1	TGTGCCAGCACCCCTAGCCTGAACACTGAAGCTTTCTTT	CASTPSLNTEAFF
TRBV9	NA	NA	TRBJ2-1	TGTGCCAGCAGCGTAGGTTTGGGGGGTGGGCGCTACAATGAGCAGTTCTTC	CASSVGLGGGRYNEQFF
TRBV9	NA	TRBD1	TRBJ1-2	TGTGCCAGCAGCGTGAGCAGGGGGTACTATGGCTACACCTTC	CASSVSRGYYGYTF
TRBV5-5	NA	NA	TRBJ1-1	TGTGCCAGCAGCCCCGAGATGAACACTGAAGCTTTCTTT	CASSPEMNTEAFF
TRBV18	NA	TRBD2	TRBJ2-5	TGTGCCAGCTCACCTAGCGGGAGAAGGGAGACCCAGTACTTC	CASSPSGRRETQYF
TRBV21-1	NA	NA	TRBJ2-3	TGTGCCAGCAGCAAATTTCGGGGGGGGGCAGATACGCAGTATTTT	CASSKFRGGADTQYF
TRBV7-9	NA	NA	TRBJ1-2	TGTGCCAGCAGCTCTTCTAGCGGCTACACCTTC	CASSSSSGYTF
TRBV5-4	NA	NA	TRBJ2-3	TGTGCCAGCAGCTTGGGGGCTCTTGCAGATACGCAGTATTTT	CASSLGALADTQYF
TRBV2	NA	TRBD1	TRBJ1-4	TGTGCCAGCAGTCTGGACAGGCTTAATGAAAAACTGTTTTTT	CASSLDRLNEKLFF
TRBV7-2	NA	NA	TRBJ1-1	TGTGCCAGCAGCTTAAGGTGGGGCCACACTGAAGCTTTCTTT	CASSLRWGHTEAFF
TRBV3-1/TRBV3-2	NA	NA	TRBJ2-7	TGTGCCAGCAGCCAAGAAGTACTAGCATCCTACGAGCAGTACTTC	CASSQEVLASYEQYF
TRBV6-5	NA	NA	TRBJ2-7	TGTGCCTCGGAGGACCTCGATACCTACGAGCAGTACTTC	CASEDLDTYEQYF
TRBV5-4	NA	TRBD1	TRBJ1-4	TGTGCCAGCAGCTTTAGGACAGGGGGGAATGAAAAACTGTTTTTT	CASSFRTGGNEKLFF
TRBV6-6	NA	TRBD1	TRBJ1-6	TGTGCCAGCAGTTTCAGACAGGGGGATTCACCCCTCCACTTT	CASSFRQGDSPLHF
TRBV5-4	once	NA	TRBJ2-7	TGTGCCAGCAGCTCCCCGTCCAGCTCCTACGAGCAGTACTTC	CASSSPSSSYEQYF
TRBV5-1	NA	NA	TRBJ1-4	TGCGCCAGCAGCTTGGTAGGGAGCACTAATGAAAAACTGTTTTTT	CASSLVGSTNEKLFF
TRBV7-9	NA	NA	TRBJ2-7	TGTGCCAGCAGCTTATCAGGGATCGAGCAGTACTTC	CASSLSGIEQYF
TRBV25-1	once	TRBD1	TRBJ1-6	TGTGCCAGCAGTCCTCGGGACAGGGTGAATTCACCCCTCCACTTT	CASSPRDRVNSPLHF
TRBV5-4	NA	TRBD2	TRBJ2-1	TGTGCCAGCAGCTACCAGCGGGACCACAATGAGCAGTTCTTC	CASSYQRDHNEQFF